This TCR beta chain derives from a study of CD8 T cells in Susac syndrome. cDNA came from about 0.46 to 1 ug RNA primed by random hexamers. In TCRdb, the immunoSEQ multiplex PCR reads were re-called with MiXCR into one record per CDR3 protein. The data hold roughly 110,000 distinct CDR3 sequences, with around 93% observed a single time. Negative isolation was used for CD8+ and CD4+ T cells and FACS enrichment for TEMRA cells. This CDR3 is built from 10 residues. The V end was cut by 5 bases, the J end by 4 bases, with 5 bases between. From germline, CDR1 is SQVTM and CDR2 ANQGSEA. The chain recombines TRBV29-1 with TRBJ1-1; D unresolved. This TCR was sampled from a human donor in good health. Sequencing used CD8+ T cells from PBMCs. In DNA form, the CDR3 reads TGCAGCGTTTTGAGCACTGAAGCTTTCTTT. Translated: CSVLSTEAFF.